A selection of T cell receptor beta chains follows, all from one sample in a study of T cells in Graves' hyperthyroidism and ophthalmopathy. TCRdb re-analysed the multiplex PCR reads in MiXCR, keeping a single row per CDR3 protein. The sample records 400,000 to 600,000 distinct CDR3 sequences, around 21% being singletons. Material: blood. The receptors shown here come from a man younger than 35 with Graves' hyperthyroidism. Both conserved end residues are trimmed from each CDR3. The order of the fields is J gene, V gene, CDR3 protein.

TRBJ2-7	TRBV12-3/TRBV12-4	ASSHRGSGLTRVYEQY
TRBJ2-7	TRBV7-8	ASSGRDRTYEQY
TRBJ2-5	TRBV7-2	ASSAIDRVRETQY
TRBJ1-1	TRBV7-2	ASRFAAREAF
TRBJ1-2	TRBV15	ATSIQDVYGYT
TRBJ1-2	TRBV2	ASTNGYT
TRBJ2-5	TRBV19	ASSTTGGETQY
TRBJ1-5	TRBV28	ASSLPTGNSNQPQH
TRBJ1-1	TRBV5-1	ASSLTPSGWSTEAF
TRBJ2-7	TRBV18	ASSPLHEGLAYEQY
TRBJ1-2	TRBV6-2/TRBV6-3	ASSSTGRVNYGYT
TRBJ2-5	TRBV12-3/TRBV12-4	ASSLVWGAQGETQY
TRBJ1-5	TRBV12-3/TRBV12-4	ASRPGQGAFHQPQH
TRBJ1-2	TRBV28	ASSLKPGSYGYT
TRBJ2-5	TRBV12-3/TRBV12-4	ASSGLLSETQY
TRBJ2-5	TRBV15	ATSSGQGYQETQY
TRBJ2-5	TRBV6-2/TRBV6-3	ASSYAGYDSQHQETQY
TRBJ1-1	TRBV15	ATSREWTGGNTEAF
TRBJ1-5	TRBV5-1	ASSLVAGGVYSNQPQH
TRBJ1-2	TRBV28	ASSFSPGNGYT
TRBJ2-2	TRBV19	ASRNPPPGTGHTGELF
TRBJ2-7	TRBV28	ASSLGPISYEQY
TRBJ2-2	TRBV5-1	ASSLLSANTGELF
TRBJ2-7	TRBV6-2/TRBV6-3	ASYGTGDPYEQY
TRBJ2-7	TRBV20-1	SARDFWDGRSYEQY
TRBJ1-5	TRBV12-3/TRBV12-4	ASSSETGASGQPQH
TRBJ1-1	TRBV2	ASSERLLLNTEAF
TRBJ1-1	TRBV12-5	TSRDGWVTEAF
TRBJ1-5	TRBV6-5	ASSSTGARNQPQH
TRBJ2-7	TRBV30	AWSESGTEQY
TRBJ2-3	TRBV6-1	ASSPPLVGTQY
TRBJ1-2	TRBV12-3/TRBV12-4	ASSLSGTNGYT
TRBJ1-1	TRBV18	ASSPPGTAGNTEAF
TRBJ1-1	TRBV3-1	ASSQVGMEAF
TRBJ2-7	TRBV5-1	ASSVSQGARYEQY
TRBJ1-5	TRBV28	ASETGNQPQH
TRBJ1-1	TRBV6-5	ASSYGDGTEAF